Below, 2 T cell receptor beta chains from the same sample are listed, as sequenced in a study of T cells in Graves' hyperthyroidism and ophthalmopathy. Amplified TCR beta CDR3 regions derived from RNA transcripts. HTBI primers were the set used in a first-round RT-PCR of the TCR CDR3. TCRdb processed the multiplex PCR reads anew with MiXCR; each CDR3 protein has one entry. The sample lists 500,000 to 600,000 distinct CDR3 sequences, 40% to 55% occurring once. The sample taken for sequencing was peripheral blood or thyroid tissue (not recorded which). The receptors here all came from a woman aged 18-29 years with Graves' hyperthyroidism.

The table lists this clonotype with many counts. The V gene is TRBV15, the J gene TRBJ1-2; D remains unclear. There are 17 residues in the CDR3. Trimming shortened V by 0 bases and J by 7 bases, and 21 bases separated the two germline ends. Germline CDR1 and CDR2: LNHNV and YYDKDF (reference sequence). This CDR3 is CATSRDLEVGLSGGYTF. DNA for the CDR3: TGTGCCACCAGCAGAGATTTAGAGGTTGGACTTTCGGGTGGCTACACCTTC.

This clonotype appeared many times. The V and J genes are TRBV27 and TRBJ1-5; 7 positions match TRBD1. Trimming removed 4 bases from V and 5 bases from J; junction bases left unmatched: 5. The germline CDR1 and CDR2 sequences are MNHEY and SMNVEV (reference sequence). CDR3 length equals 14 residues. For the CDR3, the DNA is TGTGCCAGCAGTTGGGCCAGGGGGTATCAGCCCCAGCATTTT. Translated: CASSWARGYQPQHF.